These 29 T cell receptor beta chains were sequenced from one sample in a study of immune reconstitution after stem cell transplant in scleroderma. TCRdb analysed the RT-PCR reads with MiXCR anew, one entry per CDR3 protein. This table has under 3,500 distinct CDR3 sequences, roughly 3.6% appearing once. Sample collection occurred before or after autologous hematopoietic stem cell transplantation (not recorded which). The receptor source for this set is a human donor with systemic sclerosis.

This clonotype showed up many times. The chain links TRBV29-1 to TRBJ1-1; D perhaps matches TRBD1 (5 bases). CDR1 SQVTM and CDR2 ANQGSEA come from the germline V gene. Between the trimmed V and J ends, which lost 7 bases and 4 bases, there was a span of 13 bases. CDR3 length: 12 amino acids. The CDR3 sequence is CSGRQHTTEAFF. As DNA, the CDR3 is TGCAGCGGCCGACAGCACACCACTGAAGCTTTCTTT.

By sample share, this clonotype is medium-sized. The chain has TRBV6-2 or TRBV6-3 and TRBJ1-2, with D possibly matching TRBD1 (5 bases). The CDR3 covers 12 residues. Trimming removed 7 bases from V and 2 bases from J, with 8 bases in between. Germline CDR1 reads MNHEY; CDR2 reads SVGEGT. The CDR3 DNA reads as TGTGCCAGCACAGGGCGGAACTATGGCTACACCTTC. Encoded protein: CASTGRNYGYTF.

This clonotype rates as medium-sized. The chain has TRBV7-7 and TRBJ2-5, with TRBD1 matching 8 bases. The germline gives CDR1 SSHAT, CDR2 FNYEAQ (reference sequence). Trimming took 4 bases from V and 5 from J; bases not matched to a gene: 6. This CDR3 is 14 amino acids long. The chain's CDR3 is CASSSDRESETQYF. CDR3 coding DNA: TGTGCCAGCAGCTCGGACAGGGAATCGGAGACCCAGTACTTC.

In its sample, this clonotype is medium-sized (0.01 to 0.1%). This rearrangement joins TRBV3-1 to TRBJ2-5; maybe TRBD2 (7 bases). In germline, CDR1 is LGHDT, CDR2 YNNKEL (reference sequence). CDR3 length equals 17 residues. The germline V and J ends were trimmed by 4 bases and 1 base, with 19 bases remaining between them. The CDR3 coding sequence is TGTGCCAGCAGCCCCACCAGGGGCGCGGGAGCCCAAGAGACCCAGTACTTC. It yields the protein CASSPTRGAGAQETQYF.

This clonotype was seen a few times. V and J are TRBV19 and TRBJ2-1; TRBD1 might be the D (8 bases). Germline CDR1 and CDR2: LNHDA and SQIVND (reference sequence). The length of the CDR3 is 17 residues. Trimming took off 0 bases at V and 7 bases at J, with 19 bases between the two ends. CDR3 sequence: CASSIDLGQGGWNEQFF. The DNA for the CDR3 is TGTGCCAGTAGTATAGATCTTGGACAGGGAGGGTGGAATGAGCAGTTCTTC.

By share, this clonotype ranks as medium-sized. CDR3 in amino acids: CASSLAPGAAQPQHF. Written as DNA, the CDR3 is TGTGCCAGCAGCTTAGCGCCAGGGGCCGCCCAGCCCCAGCATTTT. The V call is TRBV7-6, the J call TRBJ1-5; D perhaps matches TRBD1 (6 bases). CDR3 length equals 15 residues. Germline lookup yields CDR1 SGHVS and CDR2 FNYEAQ. V dropped 0 bases and J dropped 7 bases, with 13 bases sitting between them.

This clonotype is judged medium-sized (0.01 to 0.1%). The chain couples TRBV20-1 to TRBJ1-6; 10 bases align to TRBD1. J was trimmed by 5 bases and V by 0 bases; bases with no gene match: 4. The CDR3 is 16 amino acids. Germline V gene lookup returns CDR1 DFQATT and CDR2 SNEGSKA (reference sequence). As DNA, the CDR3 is TGCAGTGCTAGAGATTTCGGGACAGGGGATAATTCACCCCTCCACTTT. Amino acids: CSARDFGTGDNSPLHF.

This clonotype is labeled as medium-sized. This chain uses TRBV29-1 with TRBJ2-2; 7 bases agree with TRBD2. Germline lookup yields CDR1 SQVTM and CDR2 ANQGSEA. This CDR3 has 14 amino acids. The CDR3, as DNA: TGCACCGTGGGGGGGGACGTAAACACCGGGGAGCTGTTTTTT. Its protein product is CTVGGDVNTGELFF.

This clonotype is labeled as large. The CDR3 DNA reads TGTGCCAGCAGCTTAGATCAGGACACGAACACCGGGGAGCTGTTTTTT. This encodes CASSLDQDTNTGELFF. The V and J genes are TRBV11-3 and TRBJ2-2; maybe TRBD1 (5 bases). There are 16 residues in the CDR3. CDR1 is SGHNT and CDR2 is YENEEA in the germline V gene. Trimming left V 0 bases short and J 0 bases short, with 8 bases between.

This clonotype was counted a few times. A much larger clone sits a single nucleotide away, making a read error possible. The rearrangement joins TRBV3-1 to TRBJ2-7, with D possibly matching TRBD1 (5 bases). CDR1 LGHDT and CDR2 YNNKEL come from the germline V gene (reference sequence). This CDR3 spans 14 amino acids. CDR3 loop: CASSSETARYEQCF. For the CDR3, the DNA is TGTGCCAGCAGCAGTGAGACAGCCCGCTACGAGCAGTGCTTC.

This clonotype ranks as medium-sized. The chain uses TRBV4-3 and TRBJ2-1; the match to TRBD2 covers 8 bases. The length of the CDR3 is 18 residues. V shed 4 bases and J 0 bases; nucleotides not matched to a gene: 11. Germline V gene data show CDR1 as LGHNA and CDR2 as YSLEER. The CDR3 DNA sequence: TGCGCCAGCAGCCCAAATAGCGGGATCGTGTCCTCCTACAATGAGCAGTTCTTC. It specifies CASSPNSGIVSSYNEQFF.

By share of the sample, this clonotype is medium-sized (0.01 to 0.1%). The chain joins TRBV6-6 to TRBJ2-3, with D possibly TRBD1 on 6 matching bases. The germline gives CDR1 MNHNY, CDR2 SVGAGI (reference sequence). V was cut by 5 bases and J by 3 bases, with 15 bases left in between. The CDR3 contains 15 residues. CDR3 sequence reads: CASSPTSGETDTQYF. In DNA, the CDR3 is TGTGCCAGCAGTCCTACCTCAGGGGAGACAGATACGCAGTATTTT.

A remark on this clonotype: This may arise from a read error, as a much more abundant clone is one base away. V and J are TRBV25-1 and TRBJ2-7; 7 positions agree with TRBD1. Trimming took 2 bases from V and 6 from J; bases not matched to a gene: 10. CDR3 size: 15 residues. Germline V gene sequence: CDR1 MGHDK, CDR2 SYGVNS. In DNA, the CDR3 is TGTGCCAGCAGTGAACAGGGGGTCGGCAGGTGCGAGCAGTACTTC. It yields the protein CASSEQGVGRCEQYF.

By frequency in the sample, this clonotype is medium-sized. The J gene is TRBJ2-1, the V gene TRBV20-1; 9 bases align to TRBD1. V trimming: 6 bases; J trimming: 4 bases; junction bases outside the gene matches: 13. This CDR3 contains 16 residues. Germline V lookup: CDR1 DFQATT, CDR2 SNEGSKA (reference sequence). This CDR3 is CSAPPGGQGLYNEQFF. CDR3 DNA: TGCAGTGCCCCTCCCGGGGGACAGGGCCTATACAATGAGCAGTTCTTC.

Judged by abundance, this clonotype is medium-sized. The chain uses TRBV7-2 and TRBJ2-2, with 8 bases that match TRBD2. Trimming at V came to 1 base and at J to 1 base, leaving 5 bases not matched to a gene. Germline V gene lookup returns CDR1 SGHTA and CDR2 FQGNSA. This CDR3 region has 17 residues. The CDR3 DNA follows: TGTGCCAGCAGCTTAGTTGGCCTAGCGGGGAACACCGGGGAGCTGTTTTTT. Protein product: CASSLVGLAGNTGELFF.

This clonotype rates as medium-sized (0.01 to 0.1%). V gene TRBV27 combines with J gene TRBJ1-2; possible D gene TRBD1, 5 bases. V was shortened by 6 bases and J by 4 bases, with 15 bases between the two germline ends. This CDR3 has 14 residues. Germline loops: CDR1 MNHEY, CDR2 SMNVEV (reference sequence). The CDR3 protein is CASSRLRDGYGYTF. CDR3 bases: TGTGCCAGCAGCCGGCTACGGGACGGCTATGGCTACACCTTC.

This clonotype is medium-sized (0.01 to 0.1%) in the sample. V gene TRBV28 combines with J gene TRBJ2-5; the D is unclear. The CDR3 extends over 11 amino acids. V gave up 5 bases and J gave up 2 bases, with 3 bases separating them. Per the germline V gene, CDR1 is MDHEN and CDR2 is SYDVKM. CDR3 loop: CASSPQETQYF. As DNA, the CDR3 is TGTGCCAGCAGTCCACAAGAGACCCAGTACTTC.

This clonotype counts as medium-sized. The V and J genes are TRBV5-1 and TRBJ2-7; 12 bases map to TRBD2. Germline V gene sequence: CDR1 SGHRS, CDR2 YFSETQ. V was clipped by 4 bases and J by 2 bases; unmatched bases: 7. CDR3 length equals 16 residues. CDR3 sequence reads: CASSKRTSGAPYEQYF. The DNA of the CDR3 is TGCGCCAGCAGCAAAAGGACTAGCGGGGCCCCCTACGAGCAGTACTTC.

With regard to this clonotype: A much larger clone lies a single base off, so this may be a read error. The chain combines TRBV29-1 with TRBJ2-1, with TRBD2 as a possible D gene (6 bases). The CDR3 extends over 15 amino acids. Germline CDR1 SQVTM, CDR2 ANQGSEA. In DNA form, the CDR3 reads TGCAGCGTTGAAAGGCCCACTAGCTCCTACAATGGGCAGTTCTTC. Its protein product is CSVERPTSSYNGQFF.

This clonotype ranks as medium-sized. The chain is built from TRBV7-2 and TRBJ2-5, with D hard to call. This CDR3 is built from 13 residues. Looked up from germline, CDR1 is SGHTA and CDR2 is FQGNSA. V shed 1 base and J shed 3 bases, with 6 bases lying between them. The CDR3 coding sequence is TGTGCCAGCAGCTTAGGACCGAAAGAGACCCAGTACTTC. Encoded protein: CASSLGPKETQYF.

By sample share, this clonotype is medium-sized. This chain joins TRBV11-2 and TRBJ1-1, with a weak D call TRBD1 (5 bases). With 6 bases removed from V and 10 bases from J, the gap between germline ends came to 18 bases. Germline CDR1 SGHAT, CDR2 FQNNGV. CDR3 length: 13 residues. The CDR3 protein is CASSAGKVWGAFF. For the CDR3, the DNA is TGTGCCAGCAGTGCAGGGAAGGTGTGGGGAGCTTTCTTT. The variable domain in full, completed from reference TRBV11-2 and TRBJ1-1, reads EAGVAQSPRYKIIEKRQSVAFWCNPISGHATLYWYQQILGQGPKLLIQFQNNGVVDDSQLPKDRFSAERLKGVDSTLKIQPAKLEDSAVYLCASSAGKVWGAFFGQGTRLTVV.

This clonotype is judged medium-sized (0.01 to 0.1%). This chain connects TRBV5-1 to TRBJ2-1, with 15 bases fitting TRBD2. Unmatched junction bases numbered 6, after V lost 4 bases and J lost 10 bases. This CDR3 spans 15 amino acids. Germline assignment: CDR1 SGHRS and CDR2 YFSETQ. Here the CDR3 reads CASSPGLAGGHEQFF. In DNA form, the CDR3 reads TGCGCCAGCAGCCCGGGACTAGCGGGAGGACACGAGCAGTTCTTC.

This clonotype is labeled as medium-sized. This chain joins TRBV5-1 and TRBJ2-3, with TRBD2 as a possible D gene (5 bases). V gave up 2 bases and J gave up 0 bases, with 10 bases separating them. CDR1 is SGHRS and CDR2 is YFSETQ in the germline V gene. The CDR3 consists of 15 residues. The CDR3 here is CASSFREPSTDTQYF. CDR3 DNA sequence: TGCGCCAGCAGCTTCCGGGAACCTAGCACAGATACGCAGTATTTT.

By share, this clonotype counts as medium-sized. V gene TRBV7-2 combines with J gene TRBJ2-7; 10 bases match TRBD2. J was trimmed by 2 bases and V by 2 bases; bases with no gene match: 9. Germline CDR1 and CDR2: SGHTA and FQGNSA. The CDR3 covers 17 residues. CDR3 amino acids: CASSLQSGRAQAYEQYF. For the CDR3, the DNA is TGTGCCAGCAGCTTACAGAGCGGGAGGGCCCAAGCCTACGAGCAGTACTTC.

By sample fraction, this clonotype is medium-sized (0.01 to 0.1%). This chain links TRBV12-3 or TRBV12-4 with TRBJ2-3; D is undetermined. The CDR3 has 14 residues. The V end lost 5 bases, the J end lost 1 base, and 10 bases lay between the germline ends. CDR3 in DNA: TGTGCCAGCAGTAACCGTTCGGGCACAGATACGCAGTATTTT. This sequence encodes CASSNRSGTDTQYF.

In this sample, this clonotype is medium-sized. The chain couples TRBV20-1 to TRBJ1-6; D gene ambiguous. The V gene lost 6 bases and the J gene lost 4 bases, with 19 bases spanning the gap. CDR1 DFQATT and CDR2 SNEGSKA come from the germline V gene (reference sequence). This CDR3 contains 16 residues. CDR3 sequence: CSATERGLGYNSPLHF. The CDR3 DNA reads TGCAGTGCCACCGAGAGAGGGTTAGGGTATAATTCACCCCTCCACTTT.

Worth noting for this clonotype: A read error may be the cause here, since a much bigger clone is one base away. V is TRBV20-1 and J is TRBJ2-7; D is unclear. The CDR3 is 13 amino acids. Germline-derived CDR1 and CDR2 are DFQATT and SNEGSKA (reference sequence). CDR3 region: CSADAKLVYEQHF. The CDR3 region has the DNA TGCAGTGCTGACGCTAAGTTGGTTTACGAGCAGCACTTC.

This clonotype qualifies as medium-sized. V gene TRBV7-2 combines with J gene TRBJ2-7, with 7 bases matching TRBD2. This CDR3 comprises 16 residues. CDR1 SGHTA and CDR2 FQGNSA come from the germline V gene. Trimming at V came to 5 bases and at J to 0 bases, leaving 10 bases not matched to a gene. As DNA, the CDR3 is TGTGCCAGCAGCCTTGCGGCTAGCGGATTCTCCTACGAGCAGTACTTC. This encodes CASSLAASGFSYEQYF.

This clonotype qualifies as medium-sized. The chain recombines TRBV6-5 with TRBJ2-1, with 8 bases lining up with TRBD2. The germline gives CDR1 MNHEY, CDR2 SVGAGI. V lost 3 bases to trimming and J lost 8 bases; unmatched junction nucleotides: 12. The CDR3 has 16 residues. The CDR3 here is CASSYRGSGVLDEQFF. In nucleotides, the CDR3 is TGTGCCAGCAGTTATCGTGGTAGCGGGGTTCTCGATGAGCAGTTCTTC.